This T cell receptor beta chain came from a study of shared clonotypes between healthy human individuals. General observations from the study: Generally, naive subsets (rather than memory subsets) showed larger estimated richness. Clonotype sharing among donors, it was expected, would be affected by sequencing depth.

Remarks on this clone: The antigen remains undetermined.

CDR3 size: 15 residues. The ends were cut back, 2 bases at V and 7 bases at J, with 15 bases in the middle. The germline CDR1 and CDR2 sequences are MGHRA and YSYEKL. Generated by immunoSEQ multiplex PCR, the TCRdb table keeps only in-frame clones and is missing some. The sample holds about 1 million clones, roughly 70% seen once. The donor population consisted of healthy HIV-negative adults with no recent acute infections or vaccinations. The chain combines TRBV4-1 with TRBJ2-1; D is possibly TRBD1 (6 bases). This clonotype was obtained from a man younger than 30 in good health. The sequenced sample was memory CD4+ T cells sorted from blood. The subset is: CD45RA-negative fraction. The CDR3 loop is CASSQPLGQGNEQFF. Written as DNA, the CDR3 is TGCGCCAGCAGCCAACCCCTTGGCCAGGGGAATGAGCAGTTCTTC.